What follows are 25 T cell receptor beta chains derived from one specimen sequenced in a study of shared T cell receptors in the human thymus. Profiled with immunoSEQ multiplex PCR; TCRdb holds only in-frame clones, not every one. The data contain hundreds of thousands of clones, roughly 90% of them singletons. The same sample was also studied in work on human thymus T cells.

The material sequenced was thymocytes. Receptors were obtained from a boy under three years old with a congenital heart defect.

V and J are TRBV7-9 and TRBJ2-3; tentatively, D is TRBD2 (6 bases). Per the germline V gene, CDR1 is SEHNR and CDR2 is FQNEAQ (reference sequence). V was pared by 1 base and J by 0 bases, with 14 bases between. The CDR3 has 17 residues. The CDR3 DNA reads TGTGCCAGCAGCTTAGGGGTTAGCGGTTCTAGCACAGATACGCAGTATTTT. It translates to CASSLGVSGSSTDTQYF.

The genes are TRBV2 and TRBJ1-1, with 9 bases aligning to TRBD1. CDR1 and CDR2 (germline): SNHLY, FYNNEI. The CDR3 is made up of 16 amino acids. After removal of 6 bases from V and 11 bases from J, the junction contained 19 bases not matched to a gene. The CDR3, as DNA: TGTGCCAGCAGGGTAAGAAACGGACAGGGGCCACTGAGGGCTTTCTTT. This gives the protein CASRVRNGQGPLRAFF.

The rearrangement joins TRBV5-1 to TRBJ2-7, with D hard to call. This CDR3 has 13 residues. The V gene's germline CDR1 is SGHRS and CDR2 YFSETQ. With 4 bases removed from V and 6 bases from J, the gap between germline ends came to 14 bases. CDR3 region: CASSGQTTGEQYF. Here the CDR3 DNA reads TGCGCCAGCAGCGGTCAAACTACGGGCGAGCAGTACTTC.

The sample holds one count of this clone. This rearrangement joins TRBV6-1 to TRBJ2-7, with 7 bases identical to TRBD2. Trimming removed 3 bases from V and 0 bases from J; junction bases left unmatched: 8. This CDR3 comprises 16 residues. Germline V gene data show CDR1 as MNHNS and CDR2 as SASEGT. The CDR3 reads CASSDGRTSISYEQYF. The CDR3 DNA follows: TGTGCCAGCAGTGACGGCCGGACTAGTATCTCCTACGAGCAGTACTTC.

The count of this clone is one. V usage is TRBV2 and J usage is TRBJ2-7, with 9 bases lining up with TRBD1. The CDR3 runs 17 residues. Trimming took 6 bases from V and 2 from J; bases not matched to a gene: 14. The germline gives CDR1 SNHLY, CDR2 FYNNEI. The CDR3 region is CASRQAPPGQGTYEQYF. CDR3 coding DNA: TGTGCCAGCAGACAAGCCCCTCCTGGACAGGGGACCTACGAGCAGTACTTC.

Written as DNA, the CDR3 is TGTGCCAGCAGTGAACGACAGTCCTACGAGCAGTACTTC. This codes for CASSERQSYEQYF. V gene TRBV25-1 combines with J gene TRBJ2-7, with D possibly matching TRBD1 (5 bases). Germline-derived CDR1 and CDR2 are MGHDK and SYGVNS. Trimming stripped 2 bases from V and 1 base from J, with 6 bases between. This CDR3 contains 13 residues.

This clone has a handful of counts. The chain recombines TRBV5-1 with TRBJ1-4; D uncertain. Germline lookup yields CDR1 SGHRS and CDR2 YFSETQ. This CDR3 spans 14 amino acids. The germline V and J ends were trimmed by 1 base and 6 bases, with 10 bases remaining between them. The CDR3 reads CASSLRSGYEKLFF. In nucleotides, the CDR3 is TGCGCCAGCAGCTTGCGGTCGGGGTATGAAAAACTGTTTTTT.

The chain employs TRBV27 and TRBJ1-5; 8 nucleotides align to TRBD1. V was clipped by 0 bases and J by 7 bases; unmatched bases: 8. Germline-derived CDR1 and CDR2 are MNHEY and SMNVEV (reference sequence). The CDR3 length is 16 residues. The CDR3 protein is CASSLSRQGARQPQHF. CDR3 in DNA: TGTGCCAGCAGTTTATCGCGGCAGGGGGCTCGACAGCCCCAGCATTTT.

The gene calls are TRBV6-4 and TRBJ2-1; D may be TRBD2 (5 bases). The V end was cut by 7 bases, the J end by 0 bases, with 16 bases between. Germline CDR1 reads MRHNA; CDR2 reads SNTAGT. The CDR3 contains 16 residues. This CDR3 is CASKFLRASSYNEQFF. In DNA form, the CDR3 reads TGTGCCAGCAAATTTCTGCGGGCGAGCTCCTACAATGAGCAGTTCTTC.

This clone turned up a few times. The J gene is TRBJ2-6, the V gene TRBV6-1, with 12 bases aligning to TRBD1. The CDR3 has 19 residues. CDR1 and CDR2 (germline): MNHNS, SASEGT. V shed 1 base and J 4 bases; nucleotides not matched to a gene: 8. In DNA, the CDR3 is TGTGCCAGCAGTGAAGGTGGGACAGGGGGCGGAGAAGGGGCCAACGTCCTGACTTTC. Amino acids: CASSEGGTGGGEGANVLTF.

This chain links TRBV11-2 with TRBJ2-3, with 11 bases matching TRBD2. Losses at the gene ends were 5 bases for V and 4 bases for J; bases not matched to a gene: 11. Germline CDR1 reads SGHAT; CDR2 reads FQNNGV. This CDR3 is 17 amino acids long. CDR3 sequence: CASSLPTSGSPSDTQYF. The CDR3 nucleotides read TGTGCCAGCAGCCTTCCTACTAGCGGGAGCCCTTCAGATACGCAGTATTTT.

The V and J genes are TRBV2 and TRBJ2-7; 8 bases agree with TRBD2. Germline CDR1 reads SNHLY; CDR2 reads FYNNEI. V lost 6 bases to trimming and J lost 0 bases; unmatched junction nucleotides: 10. This CDR3 has 16 amino acids. The CDR3 DNA reads TGTGCCAGCAGAGAGCCCTCCGGGACTAGCTCCTACGAGCAGTACTTC. Its translation: CASREPSGTSSYEQYF.

This chain links TRBV4-3 with TRBJ2-7; D is possibly TRBD1 (6 bases). In germline, CDR1 is LGHNA, CDR2 YSLEER. Between the trimmed V and J ends, which lost 0 bases and 5 bases, there was a span of 20 bases. The CDR3 has 17 amino acids. CDR3 in amino acids: CASSQDQGGVPPDEQYF. As DNA, the CDR3 is TGCGCCAGCAGCCAAGATCAAGGGGGAGTACCGCCTGACGAGCAGTACTTC.

CDR3 nucleotide sequence: TGTGCCAGCAGCCGGACGGGGATAAGGAACTACGAGCAGTACTTC. Translation gives CASSRTGIRNYEQYF. The rearrangement uses TRBV6-5 and TRBJ2-7; D perhaps matches TRBD2 (5 bases). CDR3 length: 15 residues. Germline assignment: CDR1 MNHEY and CDR2 SVGAGI. Trimming cost V 6 bases and J 3 bases, with 18 bases left between them.

The chain links TRBV6-5 to TRBJ1-4; 8 bases fit TRBD1. The length of the CDR3 is 14 residues. Germline CDR1 reads MNHEY; CDR2 reads SVGAGI. V lost 5 bases and J lost 5; bases outside the gene matches: 4. Here the CDR3 reads CASSHRGINEKLFF. DNA for the CDR3: TGTGCCAGCAGTCACAGGGGGATAAATGAAAAACTGTTTTTT.

This chain joins TRBV25-1 and TRBJ1-2, with D tentatively TRBD1 (6 bases). V dropped 3 bases and J dropped 4 bases, with 15 bases sitting between them. The CDR3 has 15 residues. CDR1 MGHDK and CDR2 SYGVNS come from the germline V gene. The CDR3 spells CASSDSYRVGYGYTF. The CDR3 nucleotides read TGTGCCAGCAGTGACTCGTACAGGGTCGGCTATGGCTACACCTTC.

The chain links TRBV13 to TRBJ2-1, with D unclear. The CDR3 has 15 residues. Germline CDR1 and CDR2: PRHDT and FYEKMQ (reference sequence). Trimming removed 1 base at V and 0 bases at J, with 7 bases between. For the CDR3, the DNA is TGTGCCAGCAGCTTAGAATACAGCTCCTACAATGAGCAGTTCTTC. Translation: CASSLEYSSYNEQFF.

This chain uses TRBV19 with TRBJ2-3; 7 bases agree with TRBD1. Trimming took 6 bases from V and 1 from J; bases not matched to a gene: 10. Germline assignment: CDR1 LNHDA and CDR2 SQIVND (reference sequence). The CDR3 covers 16 residues. The CDR3 loop reads CASRTSAGGGTDTQYF. The CDR3 nucleotides are TGTGCCAGTAGAACTTCGGCAGGGGGTGGCACAGATACGCAGTATTTT.

The rearrangement uses TRBV9 and TRBJ2-5; perhaps TRBD1 as D (6 bases). Between the trimmed V and J ends, which lost 0 bases and 5 bases, there was a span of 14 bases. The CDR3 loop spans 15 amino acids. The germline V gene has CDR1 SGDLS and CDR2 YYNGEE. CDR3 residues: CASSVASTGRETQYF. The CDR3, as DNA: TGTGCCAGCAGCGTAGCTTCAACAGGGCGGGAGACCCAGTACTTC. Supplemented by reference TRBV9 and TRBJ2-5, the full variable domain reads DSGVTQTPKHLITATGQRVTLRCSPRSGDLSVYWYQQSLDQGLQFLIQYYNGEERAKGNILERFSAQQFPDLHSELNLSSLELGDSALYFCASSVASTGRETQYFGPGTRLLVL.

The chain joins TRBV23-1 to TRBJ2-3, with D possibly TRBD1 on 5 matching bases. TRBV23-1 is an open reading frame, and its role is uncertain. V was pared by 2 bases and J by 8 bases, with 11 bases between. The CDR3 covers 13 residues. The CDR3 DNA reads as TGCGCCAGCAGTCAACTCCAGGGAAGTACGCAGTATTTT. Protein sequence: CASSQLQGSTQYF.

The V call is TRBV9, the J call TRBJ2-7; 9 bases match TRBD2. V gave up 4 bases and J gave up 3 bases; unmatched junction bases: 8. Germline V gene sequence: CDR1 SGDLS, CDR2 YYNGEE. The CDR3 is 15 amino acids. DNA for the CDR3: TGTGCCAGCAGCCTACTTAGCGGGAGTAACTACGAGCAGTACTTC. It yields the protein CASSLLSGSNYEQYF.

This chain's CDR3 is CASSPMAENPYEQYF. CDR3 DNA sequence: TGCGCCAGCAGCCCAATGGCGGAGAACCCCTACGAGCAGTACTTC. The gene calls are TRBV5-1 and TRBJ2-7; D is unclear. Germline assignment: CDR1 SGHRS and CDR2 YFSETQ. The CDR3 consists of 15 residues. V lost 4 bases and J lost 2, with 16 bases in between.

The rearrangement joins TRBV4-2 to TRBJ2-7; a weak D match, TRBD2 (5 bases). Trimming stripped 4 bases from V and 7 bases from J, with 20 bases between. CDR3 size: 15 residues. CDR1 and CDR2 from the germline V gene are LGHNA and YNFKEQ. In DNA, the CDR3 is TGTGCCAGCAGCCCCGCGGCGCGACGTCCGGGGGAGCAGTACTTC. Translating it yields CASSPAARRPGEQYF.

This chain joins TRBV20-1 and TRBJ1-2, with D uncertain. V was clipped by 3 bases and J by 8 bases, with 7 bases between them. The germline CDR1 and CDR2 sequences are DFQATT and SNEGSKA (reference sequence). The length of the CDR3 is 10 residues. CDR3 region: CSARFAGYTF. The CDR3 region has the DNA TGCAGTGCTAGGTTTGCGGGCTACACCTTC.

The J gene is TRBJ1-2, the V gene TRBV27; D perhaps matches TRBD1 (5 bases). The germline gives CDR1 MNHEY, CDR2 SMNVEV (reference sequence). The CDR3 sequence is 14 residues long. Trimming pared 0 bases from V and 2 bases from J, leaving 7 bases between. The chain's CDR3 is CASSLSGGNYGYTF. The CDR3 DNA sequence: TGTGCCAGCAGTTTATCTGGGGGGAACTATGGCTACACCTTC.